Below, 5 T cell receptor beta chains from the same sample are listed, as sequenced in a study of T cells after yellow fever vaccination (dated by TCRdb to about 2019). The intended sense of this specimen's treatment or condition label: live attenuated yellow fever vaccine strain. Receptors were amplified or captured by 5' RACE. Sequencing was carried out with an Illumina NovaSeq 6000. TCRdb itself trimmed the public reads at Q25 with fastp, ran MiXCR and retained productive beta chains. Rows with a matching CDR3 protein are joined into one entry that keeps the most common DNA and genes. The sample profile shows about 260,000 distinct CDR3 sequences; approximately 5.2% of them were found once. Together, the top ten hold 2.5% to 4% of the sample. Sample: CD4+ T cells sorted from PBMCs, taken on the day of the yellow fever booster vaccination. These receptors were collected from a man aged 18 to 29 who received the YFV17D yellow fever vaccine.

Only a few counts were recorded for this clonotype. The chain carries TRBV21-1 and TRBJ1-1; the D call in the table, TRBD1, was not verified against the DNA. TRBV21-1 is a pseudogene. This CDR3 has 19 amino acids. DNA for the CDR3: TGTGCCAGCAGCAAGGGACAGTCCCGACAGGGAGGGAGTAGAACTGAAGCTTTCTTT. It codes for CASSKGQSRQGGSRTEAFF.

The chain combines TRBV3-1 with TRBJ2-5; 7 bases map to TRBD1. This CDR3 is built from 14 residues. Germline trimming cut 2 bases from V and 5 bases from J; bases unmatched to any gene: 5. Looked up from germline, CDR1 is LGHDT and CDR2 is YNNKEL (reference sequence). The CDR3 DNA reads as TGTGCCAGCAGCCAAAAAATGGACAGGGAGACCCAGTACTTC. Its protein product is CASSQKMDRETQYF.

This clonotype was seen repeatedly, ten times or more. CDR3: CASSYSRRETQYF. CDR3 in DNA: TGTGCCAGCAGTTACTCCCGTCGAGAGACCCAGTACTTC. The V call is TRBV6-6, the J call TRBJ2-5; D remains unclear. This CDR3 is built from 13 residues. V lost 0 bases to trimming and J lost 4 bases, with 6 bases between them. Germline CDR1 is MNHNY and CDR2 is SVGAGI (reference sequence).

The chain links TRBV3-1 to TRBJ1-2; D perhaps matches TRBD1 (6 bases). Deletions cut 1 base from V and 7 bases from J, with 10 bases between. The germline gives CDR1 LGHDT, CDR2 YNNKEL (reference sequence). CDR3 length equals 13 residues. CDR3 DNA: TGTGCCAGCAGCCAAGGGACAGTCTCTGGCTACACCTTC. Translating gives CASSQGTVSGYTF.

This clonotype has at least ten counts. The rearrangement uses TRBV9 and TRBJ2-1; 8 positions agree with TRBD2. V shed 0 bases and J 8 bases; nucleotides not matched to a gene: 13. Germline loops: CDR1 SGDLS, CDR2 YYNGEE. CDR3 length: 17 residues. CDR3 sequence reads: CASSVESGWTSLDEQFF. The DNA of the CDR3 is TGTGCCAGCAGCGTAGAATCGGGTTGGACTAGCTTGGATGAGCAGTTCTTC. The full variable domain, completed using reference TRBV9 and TRBJ2-1, is DSGVTQTPKHLITATGQRVTLRCSPRSGDLSVYWYQQSLDQGLQFLIQYYNGEERAKGNILERFSAQQFPDLHSELNLSSLELGDSALYFCASSVESGWTSLDEQFFGPGTRLTVL.